This TCR beta chain was observed in a study of T cells after yellow fever vaccination. Template-switching 5'RACE yielded the TCR cDNA; a universal primer site and UMIs were added in the process. TCRdb recomputed calls from the 5' RACE reads with MiXCR, one row per CDR3 protein. The table includes a few hundred thousand distinct CDR3 sequences, approximately 10% detected once. Germline V gives CDR1 SNHLY, CDR2 FYNNEI. Trimming took 10 bases from V and 0 from J; bases not matched to a gene: 6. This CDR3 contains 13 residues. This clonotype was seen ten or more times. Sequencing used PBMCs, obtained on the day of the first yellow fever vaccination. This sequence was found in a man in his late teens or twenties who received the YFV17D yellow fever vaccine. The chain couples TRBV2 to TRBJ2-7; 7 bases match TRBD1. The CDR3 region has the DNA TGTGCCATCACCGGGACAGACTCCTACGAGCAGTACTTC. Translation: CAITGTDSYEQYF.